Below are 17 T cell receptor beta chains sequenced from a single sample in a study of T cell changes during pregnancy in multiple sclerosis. Data came from immunoSEQ multiplex PCR; TCRdb stores just in-frame clones and leaves some out. The table has some 59,000 clones, about 90% seen once. Sequencing was performed on peripheral blood, taken in the third trimester of pregnancy. The receptor source for this set is a female donor in good health, enrolled as a control in a pregnancy study.

The chain couples TRBV19 to TRBJ1-1, with D possibly matching TRBD1 (6 bases). The germline V and J ends were trimmed by 7 bases and 0 bases, with 18 bases remaining between them. Germline CDR1 is LNHDA and CDR2 is SQIVND (reference sequence). The CDR3 length is 16 residues. The CDR3 protein is CASMRQASIMNTEAFF. In nucleotides, the CDR3 is TGTGCCAGTATGCGACAGGCATCCATCATGAACACTGAAGCTTTCTTT.

CDR3 sequence: CASTIHSSDTQYF. In DNA form, the CDR3 reads TGTGCCAGCACGATACACAGCTCCGATACGCAGTATTTT. The rearrangement joins TRBV5-4 to TRBJ2-3; D is uncertain. V lost 6 bases to trimming and J lost 6 bases, with 14 bases between them. The CDR3 runs 13 residues. Germline V gives CDR1 SGHNT, CDR2 YYREEE (reference sequence).

This sequence joins TRBV5-6 and TRBJ2-3; 7 nucleotides agree with TRBD1. The germline V gene encodes CDR1 SGHDT and CDR2 YYEEEE. This CDR3 has 15 residues. Trimming removed 3 bases from V and 3 bases from J; junction bases left unmatched: 7. For the CDR3, the DNA is TGTGCCAGCAGCTCCTACAGGGGTCCTACAGATACGCAGTATTTT. Translating gives CASSSYRGPTDTQYF.

The chain links TRBV10-3 to TRBJ2-1, with D possibly TRBD2 on 5 matching bases. The length of the CDR3 is 12 residues. Per germline, CDR1 ENHRY and CDR2 SYGVKD. The V end was cut by 10 bases, the J end by 6 bases, with 13 bases between. This chain's CDR3 is CANGVLPNEQFF. The CDR3 coding sequence is TGTGCCAACGGGGTCTTACCCAATGAGCAGTTCTTC.

The chain combines TRBV5-1 with TRBJ2-2, with 10 bases matching TRBD2. The CDR3 is 15 residues long. V was pared by 3 bases and J by 4 bases, with 3 bases of the junction left unmatched. The germline CDR1 and CDR2 sequences are SGHRS and YFSETQ. The CDR3 sequence: CASSSSGSGTGELFF. CDR3 nucleotides: TGCGCCAGCAGCTCTAGCGGGAGCGGCACCGGGGAGCTGTTTTTT.

V and J are TRBV14 and TRBJ1-1; D is unresolved. Looked up from germline, CDR1 is SGHDN and CDR2 is FVKESK. V shed 3 bases and J shed 5 bases, with 16 bases lying between them. This CDR3 region has 15 residues. CDR3 coding DNA: TGTGCCAGCAGCCACCGGGGAGGAACAAGGACTGAAGCTTTCTTT. Its protein product is CASSHRGGTRTEAFF. Filled out from reference TRBV14 and TRBJ1-1, the complete variable domain reads EAGVTQFPSHSVIEKGQTVTLRCDPISGHDNLYWYRRVMGKEIKFLLHFVKESKQDESGMPNNRFLAERTGGTYSTLKVQPAELEDSGVYFCASSHRGGTRTEAFFGQGTRLTVV.

In its sample, this clone was seen once. This rearrangement joins TRBV30 to TRBJ1-2; D is unclear. V lost 6 bases and J 2 bases, leaving 13 bases between the germline ends. The CDR3 is made up of 13 amino acids. From germline, CDR1 is GTSNPN and CDR2 SVGIG (reference sequence). The CDR3: CACPRGNNYGYTF. The CDR3 DNA sequence: TGTGCCTGCCCGCGGGGTAACAACTATGGCTACACCTTC.

The chain has TRBV6-1 and TRBJ2-2; 9 bases are shared with TRBD2. The length of the CDR3 is 17 residues. Germline V gives CDR1 MNHNS, CDR2 SASEGT. The V segment lost 0 bases and the J segment 1 base; nucleotides outside the gene matches: 3. CDR3 nucleotide sequence: TGTGCCAGCAGTGAAGCTAGCGGGGGTGTGAACACCGGGGAGCTGTTTTTT. Translating it yields CASSEASGGVNTGELFF.

This clone was recorded only once. J is TRBJ2-7 and V is TRBV15, with D perhaps TRBD1 (6 bases). The CDR3 has 14 residues. The V gene lost 5 bases and the J gene lost 4 bases, with 15 bases spanning the gap. In germline, CDR1 is LNHNV, CDR2 YYDKDF (reference sequence). In nucleotides, the CDR3 is TGTGCCACCAGCGAACAGGGCAGCAGTTACGAGCAGTACTTC. Translated: CATSEQGSSYEQYF.

V is TRBV30 and J is TRBJ1-6, with 12 bases aligning to TRBD1. The germline CDR1 and CDR2 sequences are GTSNPN and SVGIG (reference sequence). The CDR3 has 19 residues. J was trimmed by 3 bases and V by 1 base; bases with no gene match: 10. CDR3 region: CAWSAPGTGGIVYNSPLHF. For the CDR3, the DNA is TGTGCCTGGAGTGCCCCCGGGACAGGGGGCATTGTCTATAATTCACCCCTCCACTTT.

This chain uses TRBV30 with TRBJ1-5, with D perhaps matching TRBD1 (6 bases). The germline gives CDR1 GTSNPN, CDR2 SVGIG (reference sequence). The CDR3 totals 15 residues. Trimming cost V 0 bases and J 3 bases, with 12 bases left between them. The CDR3 DNA is TGTGCCTGGAGTGTGGGGGCGAAACCCAATCAGCCCCAGCATTTT. Protein: CAWSVGAKPNQPQHF.

The CDR3 region has the DNA TGTGCCAGCTCACTAAACAGGGCGTCTCAGCCCCAGCATTTT. It translates to CASSLNRASQPQHF. The gene calls are TRBV18 and TRBJ1-5, with D perhaps TRBD1 (6 bases). Germline CDR1 reads KGHSH; CDR2 reads LQKENI. The V end lost 4 bases, the J end lost 6 bases, and 13 bases lay between the germline ends. The CDR3 covers 14 residues.

CDR3 amino acids: CASSQDIVSDRGATNEKLFF. The DNA of the CDR3 is TGCGCCAGCAGCCAAGATATCGTTTCGGACAGGGGGGCAACTAATGAAAAACTGTTTTTT. This rearrangement joins TRBV4-1 to TRBJ1-4; TRBD1 matches 10 bases. Germline V gene sequence: CDR1 MGHRA, CDR2 YSYEKL. CDR3 length: 20 residues. After removal of 0 bases from V and 0 bases from J, the junction contained 10 bases not matched to a gene.

This chain connects TRBV6-1 to TRBJ2-7, with D possibly being TRBD1 (6 bases). The CDR3 is 14 residues long. Germline CDR1 reads MNHNS; CDR2 reads SASEGT. Trimming pared 11 bases from V and 0 bases from J, leaving 17 bases between. The chain's CDR3 is CAAARTASSYEQYF. In nucleotides, the CDR3 is TGTGCCGCCGCCAGGACAGCCAGCTCCTACGAGCAGTACTTC.

As concerns this clone: Germline and junction disagree at one end, which may indicate a read error. The V call is TRBV25-1, the J call TRBJ1-2; possible D gene TRBD1, 5 bases. Germline V gene sequence: CDR1 MGHDK, CDR2 SYGVNS. The length of the CDR3 is 13 residues. The CDR3 loop is CASSAGGRGGHTF. The CDR3, as DNA: TGTGCCAGCAGTGCTGGAGGGAGGGGTGGCCACACCTTC.

This chain links TRBV5-1 with TRBJ1-2; no reliable D call. The V end lost 5 bases, the J end lost 2 bases, and 13 bases lay between the germline ends. The CDR3 runs 14 residues. Germline CDR1 and CDR2: SGHRS and YFSETQ. This chain's CDR3 is CASSWEGLNYGYTF. CDR3 nucleotides: TGCGCCAGCAGTTGGGAGGGCCTAAACTATGGCTACACCTTC.

The chain is built from TRBV30 and TRBJ1-4; possibly TRBD1 for D (5 bases). V was pared by 3 bases and J by 11 bases, with 16 bases between. CDR3 length equals 13 residues. The germline gives CDR1 GTSNPN, CDR2 SVGIG (reference sequence). CDR3 region: CAWSADLGGKLFF. CDR3 bases: TGTGCCTGGAGCGCGGATTTGGGGGGGAAACTGTTTTTT.